Listed below are T cell receptor beta chains from one sample, sequenced in a study of T cell responses to AZD1222 COVID-19 vaccine. This table comes from immunoSEQ multiplex PCR, and its TCRdb copy is limited to in-frame clones, with some not included. The table has approximately 50,000 clones, approximately 85% seen once; the top ten hold roughly a fifth. Here the sequenced sample was peripheral blood, taken on day 0 of MenACWY control vaccination. The receptors originated from an adult in good health. CDR3s leave out the opening cysteine and the closing phenylalanine or tryptophan.

TRBJ2-1,TRBV27,ASSRNGNEQF
TRBJ1-2,TRBV7-2,ASSLGDRGNYGYT
TRBJ1-6,TRBV10-3,AISEADSKIYNSPLH
TRBJ2-2,TRBV5-1,ASSLMGQGVIAGELF
TRBJ1-4,TRBV6-1,ASSSGRSNEKLF
TRBJ2-2,TRBV5-6,ASSYHTGELF
TRBJ1-1,TRBV7-8,ASSLIGAKYEAF
TRBJ2-7,TRBV29-1,SGTSGYEQY
TRBJ2-1,TRBV19,ASSRDGRLNEQF
TRBJ2-3,TRBV27,ASSSLGPGSTDTQY
TRBJ2-2,TRBV6-5,ASSYDRSNTGELF
TRBJ2-7,TRBV5-6,ASSLTGGEQY
TRBJ2-3,TRBV24-1,ATSDSTSGRPDTQY
TRBJ1-4,TRBV3-1/TRBV3-2,ASSPPGQWNEKLF
TRBJ2-5,TRBV18,ASSPQLGRETQY
TRBJ2-2,TRBV7-3,ASSLTSGVNTGELF
TRBJ2-3,TRBV4-3,ASPAKGTEKDTQY
TRBJ2-5,TRBV7-2,ASSLSGTRGQETQY
TRBJ2-5,TRBV28,ASSLTGGGQETQY
TRBJ2-7,TRBV13,ASSSDSRAYEQY
TRBJ2-7,TRBV5-1,ASSLFSGATYEQY
TRBJ2-1,TRBV9,ASSKVGLAGGGGSYNEQF
TRBJ1-5,TRBV30,AWAGTGANQPQH
TRBJ2-7,TRBV4-2,ASSQDLRESEQY
TRBJ2-7,TRBV29-1,SVGGLADSYEQY
TRBJ2-7,TRBV29-1,SVGGFYEQY
TRBJ2-2,TRBV7-6,ASSLWTGGVSGGELF
TRBJ2-7,TRBV5-1,ASSPRDRGYEQY
TRBJ1-1,TRBV4-3,ASSQAERGTEAF
TRBJ2-7,TRBV7-2,ASSYPGVEQY
TRBJ1-4,TRBV6-6,ASSYREDVEKLF
TRBJ2-7,TRBV10-1,ASSEHRGQGKREQY
TRBJ2-3,TRBV2,ASSQGISSTDTQY
TRBJ1-1,TRBV27,ASSYRGETEAF
TRBJ2-7,TRBV5-6,ASSLGVRDSYEQY